The 7 T cell receptor beta chains given below trace back to one sample, sequenced in a study of blood T cell repertoires in COVID-19. Generated by immunoSEQ multiplex PCR, the TCRdb table keeps only in-frame clones and is missing some. The sample lists roughly 100,000 clones; around three quarters were seen once. The sample comprised peripheral blood. The source of these receptors is a man between 65 and 79 years old with acute or convalescent COVID-19.

This clone was seen more than once but under ten times. This chain uses TRBV6-6 with TRBJ2-1, with 11 bases fitting TRBD1. Trimming removed 5 bases from V and 5 bases from J; junction bases left unmatched: 8. CDR1 and CDR2 (germline): MNHNY, SVGAGI (reference sequence). This CDR3 has 16 residues. CDR3 nucleotide sequence: TGTGCCAGCAGTCGATTCGGGACAGGGGGGAACAATGAGCAGTTCTTC. This translates into CASSRFGTGGNNEQFF.

The table lists this clone with many counts. The chain has TRBV2 and TRBJ1-3, with TRBD1 matching over 7 bases. J was trimmed by 4 bases and V by 1 base; bases with no gene match: 4. The CDR3 is 15 residues long. The germline V gene has CDR1 SNHLY and CDR2 FYNNEI. The CDR3 coding sequence is TGTGCCAGCAGTGAAGAGGGGGCAAAGGGAAACACCATATATTTT. Its protein is CASSEEGAKGNTIYF.

Written as DNA, the CDR3 is TGTGCCAGCAGTGAAGGACAGGAGCTCCCTTATAATTCACCCCTCCACTTT. Protein sequence: CASSEGQELPYNSPLHF. This chain joins TRBV2 and TRBJ1-6; D may be TRBD1 (6 bases). Looked up from germline, CDR1 is SNHLY and CDR2 is FYNNEI. The CDR3 length is 17 residues. V was cut by 1 base and J by 4 bases, with 14 bases left in between.

This clone was detected only a few times. This rearrangement joins TRBV7-8 to TRBJ2-7; D gene unclear. Germline CDR1 and CDR2: SGHVS and FQNEAQ. This CDR3 spans 12 amino acids. Trimming stripped 4 bases from V and 4 bases from J, with 8 bases between. CDR3 region: CASSSVGYEQYV. Written as DNA, the CDR3 is TGTGCCAGCAGCTCTGTCGGTTACGAGCAGTACGTC.

This clone was found once. The rearrangement joins TRBV19 to TRBJ2-5; 7 bases are shared with TRBD1. CDR3 length: 15 residues. Germline CDR1 and CDR2: LNHDA and SQIVND (reference sequence). V lost 3 bases to trimming and J lost 3 bases; unmatched junction nucleotides: 7. CDR3 sequence (DNA): TGTGCCAGTAGTATTTCCGGGACAGACAAAGAGACCCAGTACTTC. It specifies CASSISGTDKETQYF.

CDR3 residues: CASSLLGGATYNEQFF. For the CDR3, the DNA is TGTGCCAGCAGCTTACTAGGAGGGGCGACCTACAATGAGCAGTTCTTC. The chain recombines TRBV7-3 with TRBJ2-1, with a possible D match to TRBD2 (6 bases). The CDR3 consists of 16 residues. The germline CDR1 and CDR2 sequences are SGHTA and FQGTGA. Between the trimmed V and J ends, which lost 2 bases and 2 bases, there was a span of 13 bases.

The rearrangement links TRBV5-1 to TRBJ2-2; weak D call: TRBD1 (5 bases). The CDR3 loop spans 16 amino acids. V lost 1 base to trimming and J lost 2 bases, with 12 bases between them. Germline assignment: CDR1 SGHRS and CDR2 YFSETQ. The CDR3 nucleotides are TGCGCCAGCAGCTTGTGGCAGGGATTAAACACCGGGGAGCTGTTTTTT. It is translated as CASSLWQGLNTGELFF. The whole variable domain, remainder taken from reference TRBV5-1 and TRBJ2-2, is KAGVTQTPRYLIKTRGQQVTLSCSPISGHRSVSWYQQTPGQGLQFLFEYFSETQRNKGNFPGRFSGRQFSNSRSEMNVSTLELGDSALYLCASSLWQGLNTGELFFGEGSRLTVL.